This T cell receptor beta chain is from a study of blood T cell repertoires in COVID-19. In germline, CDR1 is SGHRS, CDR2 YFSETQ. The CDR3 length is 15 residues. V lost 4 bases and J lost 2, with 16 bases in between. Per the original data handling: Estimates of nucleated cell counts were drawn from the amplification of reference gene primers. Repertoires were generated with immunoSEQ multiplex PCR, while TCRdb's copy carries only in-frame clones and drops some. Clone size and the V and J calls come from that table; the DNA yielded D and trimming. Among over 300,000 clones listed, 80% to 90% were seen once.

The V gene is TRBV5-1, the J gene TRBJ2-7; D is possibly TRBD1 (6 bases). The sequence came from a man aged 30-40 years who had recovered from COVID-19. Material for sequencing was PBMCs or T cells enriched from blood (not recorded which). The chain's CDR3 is CASSPHRDITYEQYF. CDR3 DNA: TGCGCCAGCAGCCCTCACCGGGACATCACCTACGAGCAGTACTTC.